This is a list of T cell receptor beta chains from one sample in a study of beta chain features in type 1 diabetes. Produced via immunoSEQ multiplex PCR; TCRdb's table is partial and in-frame only. The sample holds about 240,000 clones, 27% seen once. The sequenced material came from central memory CD4+ T cells from blood. The source of these receptors is a man between 25 and 39 years old in good health. The conserved cysteine and the conserved F or W are not part of the CDR3 here. D genes are given only for firm matches. The size entry is marked missing in some rows and otherwise reads once, few, many or a size class.

clone_size j_call d_call v_call cdr3_aa
NA TRBJ2-2 NA TRBV19 ASSTGRETGELF
few TRBJ1-5 NA TRBV30 AWAPEGNQPQH
NA TRBJ1-1 TRBD1 TRBV28 ASSLWGDRSNTEAF
NA TRBJ2-7 TRBD1 TRBV27 ASRRRQGGSLSYEQY
many TRBJ2-7 NA TRBV30 AWSVGGHPY
few TRBJ2-1 TRBD2 TRBV29-1 SVLRAGVAYNEQF
NA TRBJ2-7 NA TRBV15 ATSREVNYEQY
many TRBJ2-1 TRBD2 TRBV4-3 ASSQGVLPLLAGGNPNEQF
NA TRBJ2-1 TRBD2 TRBV30 AGEAGLAGRNEQF
few TRBJ2-7 NA TRBV14 ASSLKYEQY
NA TRBJ2-5 NA TRBV5-1 ASSATVQETQY
NA TRBJ2-7 TRBD1 TRBV7-9 ASSSDRGRSYEQY
NA TRBJ2-3 NA TRBV5-1 ASSFTQSGDTQY
few TRBJ1-3 NA TRBV7-2 ASSLAQSSSGNTIY
many TRBJ1-2 NA TRBV28 ATDSNYGYT
NA TRBJ2-3 TRBD2 TRBV30 AWDSGISDTQY
few TRBJ2-1 NA TRBV29-1 SVEDLGAEQF
many TRBJ1-1 NA TRBV19 ASSISAGAEAF
NA TRBJ1-6 TRBD1 TRBV25-1 ASSESDRDNSPLH
few TRBJ2-2 NA TRBV27 ASSLAWTLNTGELF
NA TRBJ2-1 TRBD1 TRBV7-9 ASSDRGAVSEQF
NA TRBJ2-1 TRBD1 TRBV28 ASSFDRGFYNEQF
NA TRBJ2-1 NA TRBV29-1 SVPGFNREQF
NA TRBJ2-1 NA TRBV28 ASSPLAQTIYNEQF
NA TRBJ1-2 NA TRBV27 ASSTQGYGYT
NA TRBJ1-2 NA TRBV4-1 ASSRETANYGYT
NA TRBJ2-7 NA TRBV9 ASSATMDNYEQY
NA TRBJ1-2 TRBD1 TRBV27 ASSPGQGRT
many TRBJ2-7 NA TRBV5-1 ASRLDSYEQY
many TRBJ1-2 NA TRBV7-2 ASSSSIAYGYT
few TRBJ2-7 TRBD1 TRBV18 ASSPRDSSYEQY
few TRBJ1-1 NA TRBV10-3 AISDPVVMNTEAF
few TRBJ2-3 NA TRBV10-1 ASSYTYSDTQY
NA TRBJ2-5 NA TRBV19 ASSISSVSQETQY
NA TRBJ2-1 NA TRBV5-5 ASSLDGNSYNEQF
NA TRBJ2-6 NA TRBV9 ASSPRGGHSIGASSGANVLT
many TRBJ1-1 NA TRBV13 ASRMGSGALNTEAF
few TRBJ1-5 NA TRBV30 AWSNREDQPQH
NA TRBJ2-1 TRBD2 TRBV5-4 ASSLGSSGEYNEQF
few TRBJ2-7 TRBD1 TRBV5-4 ASNPDRGRYEQY
few TRBJ1-5 NA TRBV7-2 ASSLGGLQPQH
NA TRBJ2-1 NA TRBV28 ASSLLKGEQF
few TRBJ2-1 NA TRBV11-2 ASSLIYEQF
NA TRBJ1-2 NA TRBV20-1 SAQKDHGYT
NA TRBJ2-3 NA TRBV6-5 ASRRQITDTQY